Listed here are 27 T cell receptor beta chains from one sample, sequenced in a study of cytomegalovirus exposure and HLA in healthy donors. PCR amplification relied on 60 Vbeta primers (plus 13 Jbeta primers). Measured with immunoSEQ multiplex PCR; TCRdb has only the in-frame clones, and not every one. The repertoire includes around 170,000 clones, 65% to 80% of them detected once, and around 3.2% sits in the top ten. The sequenced sample was PBMCs. The receptor source for this set is a woman aged 45-59 years in good health and CMV-seropositive.

This clone was recorded a few times. This rearrangement joins TRBV19 to TRBJ2-7, with D perhaps matching TRBD2 (6 bases). With 1 base removed from V and 2 bases from J, the gap between germline ends came to 12 bases. CDR1 LNHDA and CDR2 SQIVND come from the germline V gene (reference sequence). The CDR3 loop spans 15 amino acids. Written as DNA, the CDR3 is TGTGCCAGTAGTATAGGTCCGGGGAGGACCTACGAGCAGTACTTC. Protein: CASSIGPGRTYEQYF.

The chain links TRBV5-1 to TRBJ1-1; D might be TRBD1 (5 bases). This CDR3 spans 14 amino acids. The V gene's germline CDR1 is SGHRS and CDR2 YFSETQ. V gave up 4 bases and J gave up 3 bases, with 13 bases separating them. DNA of the CDR3: TGCGCCAGCAGCAAGGGGTTTGGGGACACTGAAGCTTTCTTT. Its protein is CASSKGFGDTEAFF.

The chain links TRBV5-6 to TRBJ1-6; 7 positions match TRBD1. CDR3 length: 18 amino acids. Looked up from germline, CDR1 is SGHDT and CDR2 is YYEEEE. After removal of 4 bases from V and 7 bases from J, the junction contained 17 bases not matched to a gene. CDR3 nucleotides: TGTGCCAGCAGCCCCCACGGGTCAAGGGGGCAAGGGAATTCACCCCTCCACTTT. Its translation: CASSPHGSRGQGNSPLHF.

The chain carries TRBV7-8 and TRBJ2-7; 8 nucleotides match TRBD2. The CDR3 has 13 amino acids. V shed 4 bases, J shed 6 bases, and the junction held 5 bases outside the gene matches. Germline values: CDR1 SGHVS, CDR2 FQNEAQ. The CDR3 nucleotides read TGTGCCAGCAGCTCCGCTCGGGGGGGCGAGCAGTACTTC. It yields the protein CASSSARGGEQYF.

The chain uses TRBV19 and TRBJ1-2, with a weak D call TRBD1 (6 bases). Trimming removed 9 bases from V and 8 bases from J, with 16 bases in between. CDR3 size: 12 residues. Germline V gives CDR1 LNHDA, CDR2 SQIVND (reference sequence). The CDR3 nucleotides read TGTGCCAGCCAGAGTGCAGGGGACGGCTACACCTTC. Translating it yields CASQSAGDGYTF. Full variable domain (missing parts from reference TRBV19 and TRBJ1-2): DGGITQSPKYLFRKEGQNVTLSCEQNLNHDAMYWYRQDPGQGLRLIYYSQIVNDFQKGDIAEGYSVSREKKESFPLTVTSAQKNPTAFYLCASQSAGDGYTFGSGTRLTVV.

The chain couples TRBV20-1 to TRBJ2-7, with 12 bases identical to TRBD2. J lost 7 bases, V lost 6 bases, and 1 base had no gene match. The CDR3 contains 11 residues. Germline loops: CDR1 DFQATT, CDR2 SNEGSKA (reference sequence). CDR3 bases: TGCAGTGCCCTAGCGGGAGGGGAGCAGTACTTC. It is translated as CSALAGGEQYF.

The chain couples TRBV5-1 to TRBJ2-3; 9 bases agree with TRBD2. The germline V gene encodes CDR1 SGHRS and CDR2 YFSETQ. The CDR3 is 15 amino acids. V lost 5 bases and J lost 0; bases outside the gene matches: 4. The CDR3 DNA reads as TGCGCCAGCAGTTGGAGCGGGGGGAGCACAGATACGCAGTATTTT. Encoded protein: CASSWSGGSTDTQYF.

The chain carries TRBV7-8 and TRBJ2-6; D is unclear. Germline V lookup: CDR1 SGHVS, CDR2 FQNEAQ. The CDR3 is 17 amino acids. V shed 5 bases and J shed 4 bases, with 18 bases lying between them. For the CDR3, the DNA is TGTGCCAGCAGCCCCCGGCTAGGTGCACGGGGGGCCAACGTCCTGACTTTC. It yields the protein CASSPRLGARGANVLTF.

The CDR3 region is CASSGQGAGYEQYF. DNA for the CDR3: TGTGCCAGCAGCGGCCAGGGGGCAGGCTACGAGCAGTACTTC. The chain uses TRBV28 and TRBJ2-7; 8 nucleotides align to TRBD1. The V segment lost 6 bases and the J segment 3 bases; nucleotides outside the gene matches: 7. The CDR3 consists of 14 residues. Germline-derived CDR1 and CDR2 are MDHEN and SYDVKM. The complete variable domain, with remaining parts taken from reference TRBV28 and TRBJ2-7, reads DVKVTQSSRYLVKRTGEKVFLECVQDMDHENMFWYRQDPGLGLRLIYFSYDVKMKEKGDIPEGYSVSREKKERFSLILESASTNQTSMYLCASSGQGAGYEQYFGPGTRLTVT.

The chain links TRBV15 to TRBJ2-5; 9 positions match TRBD1. J was trimmed by 6 bases and V by 3 bases; bases with no gene match: 5. The length of the CDR3 is 14 residues. The germline CDR1 and CDR2 sequences are LNHNV and YYDKDF (reference sequence). The CDR3 nucleotides read TGTGCCACCAGCAGGGGGACAGGGAGGCAGACCCAGTACTTC. This gives the protein CATSRGTGRQTQYF.

The chain employs TRBV5-1 and TRBJ2-1; D possibly corresponds to TRBD2 (5 bases). Trimming removed 4 bases at V and 7 bases at J, with 27 bases between. The CDR3 sequence is 18 residues long. CDR1 and CDR2 from the germline V gene are SGHRS and YFSETQ. The DNA of the CDR3 is TGCGCCAGCAGCCCCAGCTCCTCGGGATCAGTAACGAGAAATGAGCAGTTCTTC. This gives the protein CASSPSSSGSVTRNEQFF.

The chain is built from TRBV5-1 and TRBJ2-7; TRBD1 is a possible D gene (6 bases). The CDR3 consists of 15 residues. Germline values: CDR1 SGHRS, CDR2 YFSETQ. Trimming left V 3 bases short and J 4 bases short, with 17 bases between. CDR3 in DNA: TGCGCCAGCAGCTCGGAGCCCGGGACAACTTACGAGCAGTACTTC. Residues: CASSSEPGTTYEQYF.

The gene calls are TRBV9 and TRBJ2-5, with 7 bases identical to TRBD2. The V gene end was trimmed by 4 bases and the J gene end by 1 base; junction bases not matched to a gene: 4. Germline V lookup: CDR1 SGDLS, CDR2 YYNGEE. The CDR3 runs to 14 residues. The CDR3: CASSWGGVQETQYF. The CDR3 DNA is TGTGCCAGCAGCTGGGGAGGGGTCCAAGAGACCCAGTACTTC.

The chain uses TRBV6-1 and TRBJ2-5; 11 bases align to TRBD2. The J call may be faulty, since TRBJ2-7 better matches the DNA end. The CDR3 extends over 14 amino acids. Germline lookup yields CDR1 MNHNS and CDR2 SASEGT. The CDR3 loop reads CASSPGLAAYEQYF. The CDR3 DNA reads TGTGCCAGCAGTCCGGGACTAGCGGCCTACGAGCAGTACTTC.

The chain carries TRBV7-9 and TRBJ2-1, with 11 bases aligning to TRBD2. This CDR3 comprises 16 residues. Germline V lookup: CDR1 SEHNR, CDR2 FQNEAQ (reference sequence). V gave up 5 bases and J gave up 8 bases; unmatched junction bases: 11. This chain's CDR3 is CASSTALAGAMDEQFF. The CDR3 DNA reads TGTGCCAGCAGCACCGCACTAGCGGGAGCTATGGATGAGCAGTTCTTC. Combining the CDR3 with reference TRBV7-9 and TRBJ2-1 gives the whole variable domain DTGVSQNPRHKITKRGQNVTFRCDPISEHNRLYWYRQTLGQGPEFLTYFQNEAQLEKSRLLSDRFSAERPKGSFSTLEIQRTEQGDSAMYLCASSTALAGAMDEQFFGPGTRLTVL.

The chain has TRBV5-6 and TRBJ2-7; 8 bases align to TRBD1. The trim removed 5 bases at V and 1 base at J, leaving 5 bases unmatched. The length of the CDR3 is 14 residues. The germline CDR1 and CDR2 sequences are SGHDT and YYEEEE. DNA for the CDR3: TGTGCCAGCAGGAGGACAGGGAGGTCCTACGAGCAGTACTTC. Translation: CASRRTGRSYEQYF.

This sequence joins TRBV14 and TRBJ2-3; maybe TRBD2 (7 bases). V was cut by 8 bases and J by 11 bases, with 17 bases left in between. Germline V gene sequence: CDR1 SGHDN, CDR2 FVKESK. This CDR3 is 12 amino acids long. CDR3 loop: CASGGGGGRQYF. In DNA form, the CDR3 reads TGTGCCAGCGGTGGGGGGGGCGGCAGGCAGTATTTT.

In its sample, this clone was seen once. V is TRBV15 and J is TRBJ2-1; 11 nucleotides match TRBD1. Losses at the gene ends were 2 bases for V and 7 bases for J; bases not matched to a gene: 10. Germline CDR1 is LNHNV and CDR2 is YYDKDF (reference sequence). This CDR3 is 17 amino acids long. This CDR3 reads CATSRLPGQGALNEQFF. CDR3 nucleotides: TGTGCCACCAGCAGACTACCCGGACAGGGGGCTCTGAATGAGCAGTTCTTC.

The chain employs TRBV27 and TRBJ2-7, with D possibly being TRBD2 (5 bases). Germline-derived CDR1 and CDR2 are MNHEY and SMNVEV (reference sequence). The CDR3 loop spans 16 amino acids. V lost 3 bases to trimming and J lost 7 bases, with 22 bases between them. In DNA form, the CDR3 reads TGTGCCAGCAGTTTTGGCACGGCCCCATTGGGCGGGGAGCAGTACTTC. Its translation: CASSFGTAPLGGEQYF.

The rearrangement joins TRBV30 to TRBJ1-2; tentative D call: TRBD1 (6 bases). The V gene lost 7 bases and the J gene lost 3 bases, with 15 bases spanning the gap. The CDR3 contains 13 residues. The germline V gene encodes CDR1 GTSNPN and CDR2 SVGIG (reference sequence). CDR3 residues: CALQGGGYYGYTF. The CDR3 coding sequence is TGTGCCTTGCAGGGAGGGGGATACTATGGCTACACCTTC.

The chain is built from TRBV5-1 and TRBJ2-1; the match to TRBD2 covers 12 bases. The V segment lost 0 bases and the J segment 7 bases; nucleotides outside the gene matches: 8. Looked up from germline, CDR1 is SGHRS and CDR2 is YFSETQ. The CDR3 runs 17 residues. CDR3 residues: CASSLVRTSGKRNEQFF. The CDR3 nucleotides read TGCGCCAGCAGCTTGGTGAGGACTAGCGGGAAGCGGAATGAGCAGTTCTTC.

This chain joins TRBV4-1 and TRBJ1-5; D is unclear. The V and J ends lost 0 bases and 6 bases respectively, with 15 bases between them. The CDR3 covers 16 residues. In germline, CDR1 is MGHRA, CDR2 YSYEKL. The CDR3 DNA reads TGCGCCAGCAGCCAAGAATATCGGGAGCCGGGTCAGCCCCAGCATTTT. Translating gives CASSQEYREPGQPQHF.

V gene TRBV25-1 combines with J gene TRBJ1-4; D might be TRBD1 (5 bases). Per germline, CDR1 MGHDK and CDR2 SYGVNS. V lost 2 bases, J lost 4 bases, and 11 bases lay in between. The CDR3 loop spans 15 amino acids. CDR3 sequence: CASSEAGGGNEKLFF. For the CDR3, the DNA is TGTGCCAGCAGTGAAGCTGGGGGGGGTAATGAAAAACTGTTTTTT.

J is TRBJ1-1 and V is TRBV5-4; 7 nucleotides line up with TRBD1. CDR3 length: 13 residues. Germline lookup yields CDR1 SGHNT and CDR2 YYREEE (reference sequence). V dropped 1 base and J dropped 6; count of bases not matched to a gene: 3. The chain's CDR3 is CASSLTDRPEAFF. CDR3 DNA: TGTGCCAGCAGCTTGACGGACAGGCCTGAAGCTTTCTTT.

The chain recombines TRBV5-1 with TRBJ2-5; TRBD1 aligns across 11 bases. The CDR3 has 14 residues. The trim removed 6 bases at V and 5 bases at J, leaving 6 bases unmatched. CDR1 and CDR2 from the germline V gene are SGHRS and YFSETQ. The DNA of the CDR3 is TGCGCCAGCAAAGGACAGGGGGCGGCGGAGACCCAGTACTTC. It codes for CASKGQGAAETQYF.

V is TRBV9 and J is TRBJ2-1; 7 bases agree with TRBD1. The CDR3 runs 14 residues. Germline loops: CDR1 SGDLS, CDR2 YYNGEE. The V and J ends lost 3 bases and 1 base, in that order; junction bases with no gene match: 1. Here the CDR3 DNA reads TGTGCCAGCAGCGAGGGACAGTCCTACAATGAGCAGTTCTTC. Its translation is CASSEGQSYNEQFF. Complete variable domain (other parts from reference TRBV9 and TRBJ2-1): DSGVTQTPKHLITATGQRVTLRCSPRSGDLSVYWYQQSLDQGLQFLIQYYNGEERAKGNILERFSAQQFPDLHSELNLSSLELGDSALYFCASSEGQSYNEQFFGPGTRLTVL.

V gene TRBV28 combines with J gene TRBJ2-1, with 8 bases aligning to TRBD1. The junction had 8 bases not matched to a gene; V was cut back by 10 bases and J by 3 bases. From germline, CDR1 is MDHEN and CDR2 SYDVKM. The CDR3 is 14 residues long. The CDR3 here is CATIRQGFYNEQFF. The CDR3 coding sequence is TGTGCCACCATAAGACAGGGGTTCTACAATGAGCAGTTCTTC.